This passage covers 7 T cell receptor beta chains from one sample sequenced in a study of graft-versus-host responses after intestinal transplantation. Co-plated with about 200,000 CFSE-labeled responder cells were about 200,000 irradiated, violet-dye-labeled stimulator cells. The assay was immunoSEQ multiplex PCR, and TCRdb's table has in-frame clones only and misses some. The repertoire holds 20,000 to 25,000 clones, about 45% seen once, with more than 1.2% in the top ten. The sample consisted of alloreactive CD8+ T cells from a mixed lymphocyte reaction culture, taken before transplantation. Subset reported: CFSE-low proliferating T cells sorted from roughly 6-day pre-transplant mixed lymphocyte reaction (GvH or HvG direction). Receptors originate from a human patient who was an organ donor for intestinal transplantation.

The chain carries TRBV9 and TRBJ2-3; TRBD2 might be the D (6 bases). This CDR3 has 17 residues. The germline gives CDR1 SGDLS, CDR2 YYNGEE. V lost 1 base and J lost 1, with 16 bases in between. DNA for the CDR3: TGTGCCAGCAGCGTACGCGGGCGGGGTTGGGGCACAGATACGCAGTATTTT. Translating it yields CASSVRGRGWGTDTQYF. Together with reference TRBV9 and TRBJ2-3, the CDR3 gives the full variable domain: DSGVTQTPKHLITATGQRVTLRCSPRSGDLSVYWYQQSLDQGLQFLIQYYNGEERAKGNILERFSAQQFPDLHSELNLSSLELGDSALYFCASSVRGRGWGTDTQYFGPGTRLTVL.

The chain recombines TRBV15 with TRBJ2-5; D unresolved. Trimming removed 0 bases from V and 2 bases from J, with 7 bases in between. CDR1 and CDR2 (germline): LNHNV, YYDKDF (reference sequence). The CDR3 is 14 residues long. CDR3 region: CATSRDAEQETQYF. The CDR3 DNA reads TGTGCCACCAGCAGAGATGCGGAGCAAGAGACCCAGTACTTC. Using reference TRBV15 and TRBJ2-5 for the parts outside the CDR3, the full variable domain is DAMVIQNPRYQVTQFGKPVTLSCSQTLNHNVMYWYQQKSSQAPKLLFHYYDKDFNNEADTPDNFQSRRPNTSFCFLDIRSPGLGDTAMYLCATSRDAEQETQYFGPGTRLLVL.

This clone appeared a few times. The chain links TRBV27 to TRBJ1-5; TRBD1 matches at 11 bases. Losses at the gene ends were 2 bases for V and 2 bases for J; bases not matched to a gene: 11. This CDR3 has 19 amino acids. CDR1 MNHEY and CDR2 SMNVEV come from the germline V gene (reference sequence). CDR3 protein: CASSLRTGGAEYRNQPQHF. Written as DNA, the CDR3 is TGTGCCAGCAGTTTAAGGACAGGGGGCGCAGAATATCGCAATCAGCCCCAGCATTTT.

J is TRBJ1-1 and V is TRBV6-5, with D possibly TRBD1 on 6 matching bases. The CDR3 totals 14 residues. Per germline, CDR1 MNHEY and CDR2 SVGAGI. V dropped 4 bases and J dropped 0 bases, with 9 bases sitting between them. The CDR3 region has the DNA TGTGCCAGCAGTTGGACAGTCATGAACACTGAAGCTTTCTTT. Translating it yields CASSWTVMNTEAFF.

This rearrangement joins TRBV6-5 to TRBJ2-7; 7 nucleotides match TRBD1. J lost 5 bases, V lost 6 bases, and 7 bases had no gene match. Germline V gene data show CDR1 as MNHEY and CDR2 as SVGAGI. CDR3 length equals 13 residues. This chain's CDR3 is CASRGDSPDEQYF. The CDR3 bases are TGTGCCAGCAGAGGGGACAGCCCAGACGAGCAGTACTTC.

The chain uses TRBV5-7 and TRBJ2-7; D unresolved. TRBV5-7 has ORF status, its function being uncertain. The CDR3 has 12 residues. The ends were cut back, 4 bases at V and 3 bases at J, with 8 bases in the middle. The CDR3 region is CASSADNYEQYF. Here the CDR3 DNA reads TGTGCCAGCAGCGCCGATAACTACGAGCAGTACTTC.

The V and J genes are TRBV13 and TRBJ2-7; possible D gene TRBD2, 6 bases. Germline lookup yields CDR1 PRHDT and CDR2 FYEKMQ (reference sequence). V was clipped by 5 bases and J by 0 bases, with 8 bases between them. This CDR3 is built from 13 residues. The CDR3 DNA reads TGTGCCAGCAGCATCGGGAGCTCCTACGAGCAGTACTTC. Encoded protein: CASSIGSSYEQYF.